The source of this T cell receptor (beta chain) is a study of T cells in Graves' hyperthyroidism and ophthalmopathy. Orbital computed tomography, thyroid ultrasound, serum thyroxine and TRAb, and clinical symptoms together informed the diagnoses. As regards this clonotype: Antigen: not known.

Trimming left V 0 bases short and J 8 bases short, with 13 bases between. The CDR3 length is 14 residues. The germline V gene has CDR1 LGHNA and CDR2 YSLEER. Study-wide points: Appearing also in blood were most of the thyroid clonotypes expanded above 0.001. Before onset, by a median of approximately 6.8 months, the model predicted ophthalmopathy.

TCR beta CDR3 region amplification was performed from RNA transcripts. The HTBI primer set was used in a first-round RT-PCR of the TCR CDR3. Each CDR3 protein is one row after TCRdb ran MiXCR on the multiplex PCR reads. The top ten hold roughly 29% of the sample, which has some 510,000 distinct CDR3 sequences, roughly 20% seen once. The sequencing input was blood. This clonotype originated in a man younger than 35 with Graves' hyperthyroidism. The chain uses TRBV4-3 and TRBJ1-2; D remains unclear. In DNA, the CDR3 is TGCGCCAGCAGCCAAGATAAGTGGGTTGAGGGCTACACCTTC. Its translation: CASSQDKWVEGYTF.